The 15 T cell receptor beta chains presented below share a single source sample, sequenced in a study of T cell responses to AZD1222 COVID-19 vaccine. This table comes from immunoSEQ multiplex PCR, and its TCRdb copy is limited to in-frame clones, with some not included. Of 130,000 to 150,000 clones in the sample, about 88% were seen once. Sequenced here: peripheral blood, sampled on day 0 of AZD1222 vaccination. These receptors all stem from an adult in good health.

The V and J genes are TRBV19 and TRBJ2-5; D ambiguous. This CDR3 is built from 14 residues. V gave up 3 bases and J gave up 5 bases, with 13 bases separating them. Germline CDR1 and CDR2: LNHDA and SQIVND (reference sequence). The CDR3 spells CASSIGMSRETQYF. In DNA, the CDR3 is TGTGCCAGTAGTATTGGGATGTCAAGGGAGACCCAGTACTTC.

The chain couples TRBV13 to TRBJ2-3, with D hard to call. CDR3 size: 15 residues. CDR1 and CDR2 (germline): PRHDT, FYEKMQ (reference sequence). Deletions cut 3 bases from V and 2 bases from J, with 12 bases between. The CDR3 nucleotides read TGTGCCAGCAGCTTGGCGATTCTGTTCACAGATACGCAGTATTTT. Protein product: CASSLAILFTDTQYF.

The chain links TRBV24-1 to TRBJ1-1; unclear D gene. This CDR3 contains 15 residues. CDR1 KGHDR and CDR2 SFDVKD come from the germline V gene. With 2 bases removed from V and 0 bases from J, the gap between germline ends came to 9 bases. Here the CDR3 reads CATSDSTQMNTEAFF. The CDR3 DNA reads TGTGCCACCAGTGATTCAACTCAGATGAACACTGAAGCTTTCTTT.

This rearrangement joins TRBV19 to TRBJ1-3, with D perhaps matching TRBD1 (6 bases). V was shortened by 10 bases and J by 0 bases, with 13 bases between the two germline ends. The germline CDR1 and CDR2 sequences are LNHDA and SQIVND (reference sequence). This CDR3 contains 14 residues. Written as DNA, the CDR3 is TGTGCCACTAGGACAGCCTACTCTGGAAACACCATATATTTT. It is translated as CATRTAYSGNTIYF.

The chain has TRBV19 and TRBJ1-3; D not certain. CDR1 and CDR2 (germline): LNHDA, SQIVND (reference sequence). The ends were cut back, 7 bases at V and 0 bases at J, with 13 bases in the middle. The CDR3 runs to 15 residues. The CDR3 protein is CASTLGRGSGNTIYF. CDR3 nucleotides: TGTGCCAGTACCCTAGGACGGGGCTCTGGAAACACCATATATTTT.

The rearrangement links TRBV5-1 to TRBJ2-2, with TRBD2 matching 8 bases. The CDR3 loop spans 17 amino acids. Per germline, CDR1 SGHRS and CDR2 YFSETQ. V shed 0 bases, J shed 4 bases, and the junction held 8 bases outside the gene matches. CDR3: CASSLVPAGDTTGELFF. CDR3 DNA: TGCGCCAGCAGCTTGGTCCCAGCGGGGGACACCACCGGGGAGCTGTTTTTT.

V and J are TRBV9 and TRBJ2-7, with 8 bases that match TRBD2. CDR1 is SGDLS, CDR2 YYNGEE, per germline. The CDR3 spans 15 residues. J was trimmed by 6 bases and V by 2 bases; bases with no gene match: 10. CDR3 loop: CASSVFSGNFAEQYF. The DNA for the CDR3 is TGTGCCAGCAGCGTTTTTAGCGGGAATTTTGCCGAGCAGTACTTC. Based on the CDR3 plus reference TRBV9 and TRBJ2-7, the full variable domain is DSGVTQTPKHLITATGQRVTLRCSPRSGDLSVYWYQQSLDQGLQFLIQYYNGEERAKGNILERFSAQQFPDLHSELNLSSLELGDSALYFCASSVFSGNFAEQYFGPGTRLTVT.

The J gene is TRBJ2-3, the V gene TRBV18, with 7 bases that match TRBD1. V was clipped by 6 bases and J by 0 bases; unmatched bases: 3. This CDR3 region has 14 residues. The germline CDR1 and CDR2 sequences are KGHSH and LQKENI. DNA for the CDR3: TGTGCCAGCTCCGGGACAGCTAGCACAGATACGCAGTATTTT. It encodes CASSGTASTDTQYF.

The CDR3 region is CASSPLRGPLYEKLFF. CDR3 in DNA: TGTGCCAGCTCACCATTGCGGGGCCCCTTGTACGAAAAACTGTTTTTT. This chain uses TRBV18 with TRBJ1-4; a weak D match, TRBD1 (5 bases). The CDR3 spans 16 residues. CDR1 is KGHSH and CDR2 is LQKENI in the germline V gene. V was clipped by 2 bases and J by 8 bases, with 18 bases between them. Together with reference TRBV18 and TRBJ1-4, the CDR3 gives the full variable domain: NAGVMQNPRHLVRRRGQEARLRCSPMKGHSHVYWYRQLPEEGLKFMVYLQKENIIDESGMPKERFSAEFPKEGPSILRIQQVVRGDSAAYFCASSPLRGPLYEKLFFGSGTQLSVL.

The chain employs TRBV2 and TRBJ2-5; D gene uncertain. V was pared by 6 bases and J by 0 bases, with 2 bases between. The CDR3 extends over 11 amino acids. Germline CDR1 reads SNHLY; CDR2 reads FYNNEI. The CDR3 reads CASRYQETQYF. The CDR3, as DNA: TGTGCCAGCAGGTACCAAGAGACCCAGTACTTC.

The chain combines TRBV5-6 with TRBJ1-2, with 10 bases fitting TRBD1. CDR1 SGHDT and CDR2 YYEEEE come from the germline V gene. Unmatched junction bases numbered 12, after V lost 4 bases and J lost 12 bases. The CDR3 runs 14 residues. For the CDR3, the DNA is TGTGCCAGCAGCCCCTCAACCCCCGGACAGGGGGACACCTTC. It codes for CASSPSTPGQGDTF.

This chain connects TRBV5-6 to TRBJ1-6; possible D gene TRBD1, 5 bases. CDR1 is SGHDT and CDR2 is YYEEEE in the germline V gene. V dropped 1 base and J dropped 10 bases, with 15 bases sitting between them. This CDR3 contains 15 residues. The DNA of the CDR3 is TGTGCCAGCAGCTTGATTACAGGAACTCGATCACCCCTCCACTTT. Its protein product is CASSLITGTRSPLHF.

The rearrangement joins TRBV18 to TRBJ2-5, with D hard to call. V was trimmed by 3 bases and J by 2 bases, leaving 10 bases between them. The CDR3 is made up of 14 amino acids. The germline V gene encodes CDR1 KGHSH and CDR2 LQKENI. CDR3: CASSPSKGQETQYF. Written as DNA, the CDR3 is TGTGCCAGCTCACCCTCGAAGGGACAAGAGACCCAGTACTTC.

This clone was counted a single time. This chain connects TRBV5-8 to TRBJ1-4; 7 bases agree with TRBD1. Trimming cost V 3 bases and J 5 bases; bases outside gene matches: 7. CDR1 SGHTS and CDR2 YDEGEE come from the germline V gene. The CDR3 consists of 15 residues. The CDR3 is CASSSRQGRNEKLFF. For the CDR3, the DNA is TGTGCCAGCAGCTCCAGACAGGGCAGGAATGAAAAACTGTTTTTT.

This clone occurred once. The same CDR3 is also encoded by other DNA sequences in this sample. The chain combines TRBV7-9 with TRBJ1-1, with a possible D match to TRBD1 (5 bases). The CDR3 contains 13 residues. Germline CDR1 SEHNR, CDR2 FQNEAQ (reference sequence). With 3 bases removed from V and 2 bases from J, the gap between germline ends came to 7 bases. The CDR3 loop is CASSLTVNTEAFF. CDR3 nucleotides: TGTGCCAGCAGCTTGACAGTTAACACTGAAGCTTTCTTT.